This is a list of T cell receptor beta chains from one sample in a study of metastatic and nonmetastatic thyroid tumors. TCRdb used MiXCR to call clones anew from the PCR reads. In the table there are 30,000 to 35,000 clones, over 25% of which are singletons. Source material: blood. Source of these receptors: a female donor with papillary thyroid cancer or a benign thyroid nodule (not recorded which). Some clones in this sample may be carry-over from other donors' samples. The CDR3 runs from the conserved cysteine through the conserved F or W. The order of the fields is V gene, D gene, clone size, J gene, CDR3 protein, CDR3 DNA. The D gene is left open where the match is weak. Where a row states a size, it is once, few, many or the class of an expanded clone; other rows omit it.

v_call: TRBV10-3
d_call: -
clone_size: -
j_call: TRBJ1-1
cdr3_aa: CAISEWDVNTEAFF
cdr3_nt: TGTGCCATCAGTGAGTGGGACGTGAACACTGAAGCTTTCTTT

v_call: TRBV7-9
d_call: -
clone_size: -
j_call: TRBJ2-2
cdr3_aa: CASSLKADLGELFF
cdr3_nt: TGTGCCAGCAGCCTGAAGGCGGATTTGGGGGAGCTGTTTTTT

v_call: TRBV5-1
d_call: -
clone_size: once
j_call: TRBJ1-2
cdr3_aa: CASSLTGISQGYTF
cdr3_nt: TGCGCCAGCAGCTTGACAGGTATTTCGCAAGGCTACACCTTC

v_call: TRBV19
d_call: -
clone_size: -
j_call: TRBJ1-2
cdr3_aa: CASEAENYGYTF
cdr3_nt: TGTGCCTCCGAGGCGGAGAACTATGGCTACACCTTC

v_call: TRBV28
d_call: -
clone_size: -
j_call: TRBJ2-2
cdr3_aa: CASELGPETGELFF
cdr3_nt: TGTGCCAGCGAGTTGGGCCCAGAGACCGGGGAGCTGTTTTTT

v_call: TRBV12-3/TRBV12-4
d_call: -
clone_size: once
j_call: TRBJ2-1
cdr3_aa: CASSLGPWPSKRFF
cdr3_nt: TGTGCCAGCAGTTTAGGCCCATGGCCCAGTAAAAGGTTCTTC

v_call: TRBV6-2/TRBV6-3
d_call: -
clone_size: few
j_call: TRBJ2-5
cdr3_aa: CASSYRLGGETQYF
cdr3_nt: TGTGCCAGCAGTTACCGCCTAGGGGGTGAGACCCAGTACTTC

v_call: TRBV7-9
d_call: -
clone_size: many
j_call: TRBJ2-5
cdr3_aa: CASSLARGQQQETQYF
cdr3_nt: TGTGCCAGCAGCTTAGCCCGCGGGCAGCAACAAGAGACCCAGTACTTC

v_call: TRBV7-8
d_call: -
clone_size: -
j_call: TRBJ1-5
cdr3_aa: CASSLEGVRLNQPQNF
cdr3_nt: TGTGCCAGCAGCCTAGAGGGCGTCCGCCTCAATCAGCCCCAGAATTTT

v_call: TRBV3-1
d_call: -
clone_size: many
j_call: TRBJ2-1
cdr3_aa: CASSQANEQFF
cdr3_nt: TGTGCCAGCAGCCAGGCGAATGAGCAGTTCTTC

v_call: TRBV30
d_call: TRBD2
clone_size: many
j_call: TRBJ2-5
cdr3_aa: CAWRPLLPTSGRQETQYF
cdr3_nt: TGTGCCTGGAGGCCTCTACTTCCGACTAGCGGGAGACAAGAGACCCAGTACTTC

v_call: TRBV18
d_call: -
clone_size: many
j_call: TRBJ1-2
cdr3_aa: CASSPRDVATNYGYTF
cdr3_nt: TGTGCCAGCTCACCCCGGGACGTAGCGACTAACTATGGCTACACCTTC

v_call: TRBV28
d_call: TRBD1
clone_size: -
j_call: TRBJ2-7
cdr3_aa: CASSFRQGVAEQYF
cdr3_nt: TGTGCCAGCAGTTTTCGGCAGGGGGTGGCCGAGCAGTACTTC

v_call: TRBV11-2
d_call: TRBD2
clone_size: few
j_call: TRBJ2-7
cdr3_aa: CASIPSGTYEQYF
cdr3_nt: TGTGCCAGCATCCCTAGCGGAACCTACGAGCAGTACTTC

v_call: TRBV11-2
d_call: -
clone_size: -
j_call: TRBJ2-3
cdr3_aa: CASSPRTAWGVDTQYF
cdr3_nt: TGTGCCAGCAGCCCCCGGACAGCCTGGGGAGTGGATACGCAGTATTTT

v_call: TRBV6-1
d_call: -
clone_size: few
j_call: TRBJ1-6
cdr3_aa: CASSEVAPQDSPLHF
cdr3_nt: TGTGCCAGCAGTGAAGTGGCCCCCCAGGATTCACCCCTCCACTTT

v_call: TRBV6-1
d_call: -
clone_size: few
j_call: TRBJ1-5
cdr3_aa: CASSERGEVGNQPQHF
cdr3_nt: TGTGCCAGCAGTGAGAGGGGCGAGGTAGGCAATCAGCCCCAGCATTTT

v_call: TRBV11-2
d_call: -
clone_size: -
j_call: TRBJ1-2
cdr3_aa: CASSLLAISYGYTF
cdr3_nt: TGTGCCAGCAGCTTATTGGCAATTTCCTATGGCTACACCTTC

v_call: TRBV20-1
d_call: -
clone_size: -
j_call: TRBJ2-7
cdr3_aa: CSALGGEYEQYF
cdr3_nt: TGCAGTGCACTAGGGGGGGAATACGAGCAGTACTTC

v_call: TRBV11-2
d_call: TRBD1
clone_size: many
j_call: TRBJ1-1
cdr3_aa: CASSSTGDPEAFF
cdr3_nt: TGTGCCAGCAGCTCAACAGGGGACCCTGAAGCTTTCTTT

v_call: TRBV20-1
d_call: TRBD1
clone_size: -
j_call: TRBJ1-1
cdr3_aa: CSASPGTGAEPEAFF
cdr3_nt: TGCAGTGCTAGCCCCGGGACAGGGGCCGAGCCTGAAGCTTTCTTT

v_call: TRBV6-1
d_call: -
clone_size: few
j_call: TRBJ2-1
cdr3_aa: CASSVDEHNEQFF
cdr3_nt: TGTGCCAGCAGCGTAGATGAGCACAATGAGCAATTCTTC

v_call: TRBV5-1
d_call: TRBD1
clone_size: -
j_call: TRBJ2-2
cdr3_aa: CASSVGTATGELFF
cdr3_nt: TGCGCCAGCAGCGTCGGGACAGCCACCGGGGAGCTGTTTTTT

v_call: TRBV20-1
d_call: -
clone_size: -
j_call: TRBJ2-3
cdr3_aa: CSLGWGALSSYTQYF
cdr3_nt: TGCAGTCTCGGCTGGGGGGCTTTGTCATCTTATACGCAGTATTTT

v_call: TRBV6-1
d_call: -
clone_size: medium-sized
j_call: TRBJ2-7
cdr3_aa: CASSELWSSYEQYF
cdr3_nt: TGTGCCAGCAGTGAACTCTGGTCCTCCTACGAGCAGTACTTC

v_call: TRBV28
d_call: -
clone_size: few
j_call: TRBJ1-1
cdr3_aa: CASSPGTTKTTEAFF
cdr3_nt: TGTGCCAGCAGCCCCGGGACGACAAAAACAACTGAAGCTTTCTTT

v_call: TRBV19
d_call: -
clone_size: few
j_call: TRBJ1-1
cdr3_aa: CASSISHENTEAFF
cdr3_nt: TGTGCCAGTAGTATATCTCACGAGAACACTGAAGCTTTCTTT

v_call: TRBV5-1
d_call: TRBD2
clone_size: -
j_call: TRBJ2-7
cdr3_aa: CASSLSGGYEQYF
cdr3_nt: TGCGCCAGCAGCTTGTCGGGGGGCTACGAGCAGTACTTC

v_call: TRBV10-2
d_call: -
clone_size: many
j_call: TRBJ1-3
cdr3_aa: CASSERSHGRGNTIYF
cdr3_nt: TGCGCCAGCAGTGAGCGGTCCCACGGACGAGGAAACACCATATATTTT

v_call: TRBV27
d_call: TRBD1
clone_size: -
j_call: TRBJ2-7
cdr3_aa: CASSLMPPGGGTYEQYF
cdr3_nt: TGTGCCAGCAGTTTAATGCCTCCAGGGGGCGGCACCTACGAGCAGTACTTC

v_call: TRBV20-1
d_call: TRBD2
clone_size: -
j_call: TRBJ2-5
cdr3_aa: CSARVASGEQETQYF
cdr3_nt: TGCAGTGCTAGAGTGGCTAGCGGGGAACAAGAGACCCAGTACTTC

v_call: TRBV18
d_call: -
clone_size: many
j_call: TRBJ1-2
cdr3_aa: CASSPSLQRDNYGYTF
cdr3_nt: TGTGCCAGCTCACCATCTCTCCAACGGGACAACTATGGCTACACCTTC

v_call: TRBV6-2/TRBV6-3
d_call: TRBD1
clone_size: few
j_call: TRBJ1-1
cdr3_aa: CASIPPGTGVAFF
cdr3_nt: TGTGCCAGCATTCCCCCCGGCACAGGGGTAGCTTTCTTT

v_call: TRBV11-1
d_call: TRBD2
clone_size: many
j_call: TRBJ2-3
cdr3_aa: CASSFLAGVGTDTQYF
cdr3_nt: TGTGCCAGCAGCTTTCTAGCGGGGGTGGGCACAGATACGCAGTATTTT

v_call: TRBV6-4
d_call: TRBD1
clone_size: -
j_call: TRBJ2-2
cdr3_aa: CESSDGGQGNTGELFF
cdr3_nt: TGTGAAAGCAGTGACGGGGGACAGGGAAACACCGGGGAGCTGTTTTTT

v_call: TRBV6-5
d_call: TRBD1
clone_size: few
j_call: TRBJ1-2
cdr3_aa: CASSYTMGQGQELYGYTF
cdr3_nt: TGTGCCAGCAGTTACACCATGGGACAGGGGCAAGAACTTTATGGCTACACCTTC

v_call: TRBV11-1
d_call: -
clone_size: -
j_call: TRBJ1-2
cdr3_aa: CATSPDRWRGYTF
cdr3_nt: TGTGCCACCAGCCCAGACAGGTGGAGAGGCTACACCTTC

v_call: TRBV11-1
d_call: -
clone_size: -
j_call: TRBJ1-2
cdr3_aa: CANSPISPIQSRPYGYTF
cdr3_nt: TGTGCCAACAGCCCCATCTCTCCAATCCAATCAAGGCCCTATGGCTACACCTTC

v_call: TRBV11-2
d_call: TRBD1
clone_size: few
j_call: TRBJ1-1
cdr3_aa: CASSFGGTGITEAFF
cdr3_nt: TGTGCCAGCAGCTTTGGAGGGACAGGAATCACTGAAGCTTTCTTT

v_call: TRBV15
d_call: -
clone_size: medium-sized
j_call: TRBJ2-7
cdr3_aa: CATSRGVGSVSEQYF
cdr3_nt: TGTGCCACCAGCAGAGGGGTGGGTAGCGTCAGCGAGCAGTACTTC

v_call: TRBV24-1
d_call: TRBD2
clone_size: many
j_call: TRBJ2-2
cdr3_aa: CATSSGTSKSGELFF
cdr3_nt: TGTGCCACCAGCTCCGGGACTAGCAAATCCGGGGAGCTGTTTTTT

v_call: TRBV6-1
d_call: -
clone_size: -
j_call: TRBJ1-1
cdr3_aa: CASSATRSTEAFF
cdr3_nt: TGTGCCAGCAGTGCAACCAGGAGCACTGAAGCTTTCTTT

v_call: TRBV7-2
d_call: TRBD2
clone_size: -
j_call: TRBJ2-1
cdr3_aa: CASSLRTSGGFGIEQFF
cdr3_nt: TGTGCCAGCAGCCTCCGGACTAGCGGGGGGTTCGGTATTGAGCAGTTCTTC

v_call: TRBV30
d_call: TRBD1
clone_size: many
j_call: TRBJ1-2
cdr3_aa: CAWSATGGDRNYGYTF
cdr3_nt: TGTGCCTGGAGTGCGACAGGGGGCGATCGTAACTATGGCTACACCTTC

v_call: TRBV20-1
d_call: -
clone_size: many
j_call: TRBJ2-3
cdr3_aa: CSATGFQSTDTQYF
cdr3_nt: TGCAGTGCCACAGGGTTCCAGAGCACAGATACGCAGTATTTT

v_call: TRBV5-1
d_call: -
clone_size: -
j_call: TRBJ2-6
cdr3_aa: CASSLDLVSSGANVLTF
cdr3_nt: TGCGCCAGCAGCTTGGACCTCGTTAGCTCTGGGGCCAACGTCCTGACTTTC

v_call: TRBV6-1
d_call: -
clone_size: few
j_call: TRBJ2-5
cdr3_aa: CDSTLWGSKETQYF
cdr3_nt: TGTGACAGCACCCTCTGGGGGAGCAAAGAGACACAGTACTTC

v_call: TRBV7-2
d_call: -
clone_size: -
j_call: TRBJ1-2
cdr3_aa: CASSPWGSFNYGYTF
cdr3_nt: TGTGCCAGCAGCCCTTGGGGCAGCTTCAACTATGGCTACACCTTC

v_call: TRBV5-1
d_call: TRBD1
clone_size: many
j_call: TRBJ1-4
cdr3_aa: CASSLAGTGVGEKLFF
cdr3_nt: TGCGCCAGCAGCTTGGCCGGGACAGGGGTAGGGGAAAAACTGTTTTTT

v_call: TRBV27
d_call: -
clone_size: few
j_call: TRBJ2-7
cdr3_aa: CASSRHGYEQYF
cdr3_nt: TGTGCCAGCAGCAGGCACGGCTACGAGCAGTACTTC

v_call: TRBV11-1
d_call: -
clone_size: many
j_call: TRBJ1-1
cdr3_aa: CASSFPGTGGMNTEAFF
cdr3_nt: TGTGCCAGCAGCTTCCCCGGGACGGGAGGGATGAACACTGAAGCTTTCTTT

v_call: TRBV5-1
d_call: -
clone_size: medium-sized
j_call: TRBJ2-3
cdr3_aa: CASSYLNTHFFTDTQYF
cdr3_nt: TGCGCCAGCAGCTACCTCAACACACACTTCTTCACAGATACGCAGTATTTT

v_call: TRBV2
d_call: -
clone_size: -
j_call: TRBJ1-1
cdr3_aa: CASARGRPNTEAFF
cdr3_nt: TGTGCCAGCGCAAGGGGTAGGCCGAACACTGAGGCTTTCTTT

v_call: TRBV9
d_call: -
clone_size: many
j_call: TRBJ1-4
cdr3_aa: CASSEGGANEKLFF
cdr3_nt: TGTGCCAGCAGCGAGGGGGGGGCTAATGAAAAACTGTTTTTT

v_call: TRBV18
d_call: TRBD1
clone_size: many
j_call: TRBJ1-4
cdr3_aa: CASSRDRHEKLFF
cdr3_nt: TGTGCCAGCTCACGGGACAGGCATGAAAAACTGTTTTTT

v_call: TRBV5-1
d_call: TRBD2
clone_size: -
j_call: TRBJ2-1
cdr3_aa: CASTPEVLAESEQFF
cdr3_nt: TGCGCCAGCACCCCGGAGGTACTAGCGGAGTCCGAGCAGTTCTTC

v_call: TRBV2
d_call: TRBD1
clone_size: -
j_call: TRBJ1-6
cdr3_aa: CASSVGTGVSPIHF
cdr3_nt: TGTGCCAGCAGTGTTGGGACAGGGGTATCACCCATCCACTTT

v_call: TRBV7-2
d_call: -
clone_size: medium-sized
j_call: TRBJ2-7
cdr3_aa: CASSDTGARSYEQYF
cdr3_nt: TGTGCCAGCAGCGATACCGGGGCGAGATCCTACGAGCAGTACTTC

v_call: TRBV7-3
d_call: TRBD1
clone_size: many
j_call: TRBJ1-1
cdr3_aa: CASSLDRENTEAFF
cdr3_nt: TGTGCCAGCAGCCTGGACAGGGAAAACACTGAAGCTTTCTTT

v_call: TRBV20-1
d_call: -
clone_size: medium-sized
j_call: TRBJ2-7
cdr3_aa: CSAPVPDYYEQYF
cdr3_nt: TGCAGTGCTCCTGTCCCCGATTACTACGAGCAGTACTTC